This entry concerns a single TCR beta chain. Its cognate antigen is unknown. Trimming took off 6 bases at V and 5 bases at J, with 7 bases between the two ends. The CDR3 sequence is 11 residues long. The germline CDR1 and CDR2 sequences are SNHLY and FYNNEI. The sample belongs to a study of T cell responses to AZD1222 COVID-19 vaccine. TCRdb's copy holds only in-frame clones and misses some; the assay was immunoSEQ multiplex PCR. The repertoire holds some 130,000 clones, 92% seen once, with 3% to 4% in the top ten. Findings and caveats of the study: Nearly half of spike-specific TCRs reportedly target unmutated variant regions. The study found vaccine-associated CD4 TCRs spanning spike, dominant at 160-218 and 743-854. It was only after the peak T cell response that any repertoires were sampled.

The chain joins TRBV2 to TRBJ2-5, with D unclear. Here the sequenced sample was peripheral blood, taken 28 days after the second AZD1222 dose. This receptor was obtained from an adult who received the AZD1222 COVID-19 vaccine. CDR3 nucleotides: TGTGCCAGCAGGGGAACGGAGACCCAGTACTTC. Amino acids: CASRGTETQYF.